This entry lists 27 T cell receptor beta chains sequenced from one sample in a study of cytomegalovirus exposure and HLA in healthy donors. The PCR made use of 60 Vbeta and 13 Jbeta primers. The protocol was immunoSEQ multiplex PCR, while the TCRdb copy is restricted to in-frame clones and leaves out a portion. The sample has around 170,000 clones; over 65% are singletons. Sequencing was done on a sample of PBMCs. The receptors stem from a woman between 50 and 59 years old in good health and CMV-seropositive.

This rearrangement joins TRBV4-3 to TRBJ2-3, with 9 bases fitting TRBD2. V lost 11 bases, J lost 5 bases, and 8 bases stayed unmatched. The germline V gene has CDR1 LGHNA and CDR2 YSLEER. There are 13 residues in the CDR3. The CDR3 region has the DNA TGCGCCTCCCGCAGCGGGGGGATAGATACGCAGTATTTT. This codes for CASRSGGIDTQYF.

The CDR3: CASSYEAGNTEAFF. DNA for the CDR3: TGTGCCAGCAGTTACGAGGCCGGGAACACTGAAGCTTTCTTT. The chain employs TRBV6-5 and TRBJ1-1; no firm D call. With 2 bases removed from V and 1 base from J, the gap between germline ends came to 8 bases. The CDR3 sequence is 14 residues long. In germline, CDR1 is MNHEY, CDR2 SVGAGI.

The gene calls are TRBV15 and TRBJ1-5; 10 bases map to TRBD1. This CDR3 contains 13 residues. CDR1 LNHNV and CDR2 YYDKDF come from the germline V gene (reference sequence). V shed 10 bases and J 6 bases; nucleotides not matched to a gene: 6. As DNA, the CDR3 is TGTGCCATCGGACAGGGGGAGATTCAGCCCCAGCATTTT. It codes for CAIGQGEIQPQHF.

CDR3 in DNA: TGTGCCAGCACCCTAGGGGGGGTAGAGGCTTTCTTT. The encoded protein is CASTLGGVEAFF. This sequence joins TRBV11-3 and TRBJ1-1; TRBD1 might be the D (6 bases). V lost 7 bases and J 11 bases, leaving 17 bases between the germline ends. CDR1 SGHNT and CDR2 YENEEA come from the germline V gene. This CDR3 contains 12 residues.

In the case of this clone: This CDR3 is also generated by other DNA sequences in the sample. This chain connects TRBV7-3 to TRBJ2-1; 9 nucleotides align to TRBD1. V lost 5 bases and J lost 4; bases outside the gene matches: 6. The CDR3 extends over 15 amino acids. Germline CDR1 reads SGHTA; CDR2 reads FQGTGA. The DNA of the CDR3 is TGTGCCAGCAGCCCAGACAGGGGGGAATACAATGAGCAGTTCTTC. This encodes CASSPDRGEYNEQFF.

The gene calls are TRBV19 and TRBJ1-1; D not resolved. The CDR3 extends over 16 amino acids. The germline gives CDR1 LNHDA, CDR2 SQIVND (reference sequence). V shed 3 bases and J shed 0 bases, with 14 bases lying between them. Written as DNA, the CDR3 is TGTGCCAGTAGTATTTCATCCGGGAAGGTGAACACTGAAGCTTTCTTT. It is translated as CASSISSGKVNTEAFF.

This chain links TRBV7-9 with TRBJ2-2; perhaps TRBD1 as D (5 bases). The CDR3 is 15 residues long. Germline V gene data show CDR1 as SEHNR and CDR2 as FQNEAQ (reference sequence). V lost 2 bases and J lost 2, with 9 bases in between. The CDR3 is CASSLLQANTGELFF. The CDR3 nucleotides read TGTGCCAGCAGCTTACTACAGGCCAACACCGGGGAGCTGTTTTTT. Variable domain in full (rest from reference TRBV7-9 and TRBJ2-2): DTGVSQNPRHKITKRGQNVTFRCDPISEHNRLYWYRQTLGQGPEFLTYFQNEAQLEKSRLLSDRFSAERPKGSFSTLEIQRTEQGDSAMYLCASSLLQANTGELFFGEGSRLTVL.

The chain links TRBV5-6 to TRBJ2-7; 9 bases line up with TRBD2. The V gene end was trimmed by 4 bases and the J gene end by 1 base; junction bases not matched to a gene: 6. This CDR3 contains 15 residues. Germline CDR1 and CDR2: SGHDT and YYEEEE. The CDR3 sequence is CASSLGAGGSYEQYF. The CDR3 region has the DNA TGTGCCAGCAGCCTGGGAGCGGGGGGTTCCTACGAGCAGTACTTC.

This chain uses TRBV7-3 with TRBJ2-1; 8 bases map to TRBD2. The germline CDR1 and CDR2 sequences are SGHTA and FQGTGA. The junction had 12 bases not matched to a gene; V was cut back by 5 bases and J by 12 bases. The CDR3 is made up of 14 amino acids. CDR3 protein: CASSPAGGGGAQFF. The CDR3 nucleotides read TGTGCCAGCAGCCCCGCGGGGGGAGGAGGGGCGCAGTTCTTC.

In the case of this clone: Other nucleotide sequences in the sample specify the same CDR3. This sequence joins TRBV5-1 and TRBJ2-5; the match to TRBD2 covers 7 bases. The V gene's germline CDR1 is SGHRS and CDR2 YFSETQ. V shed 0 bases, J shed 1 base, and the junction held 3 bases outside the gene matches. The CDR3 contains 15 residues. As DNA, the CDR3 is TGCGCCAGCAGCTTGGGGAGCGGGGTCCAAGAGACCCAGTACTTC. This sequence encodes CASSLGSGVQETQYF. Filled out from reference TRBV5-1 and TRBJ2-5, the complete variable domain reads KAGVTQTPRYLIKTRGQQVTLSCSPISGHRSVSWYQQTPGQGLQFLFEYFSETQRNKGNFPGRFSGRQFSNSRSEMNVSTLELGDSALYLCASSLGSGVQETQYFGPGTRLLVL.

The V and J genes are TRBV28 and TRBJ2-7, with TRBD2 matching over 7 bases. The germline gives CDR1 MDHEN, CDR2 SYDVKM. The V gene end was trimmed by 2 bases and the J gene end by 4 bases; junction bases not matched to a gene: 2. The CDR3 has 13 amino acids. DNA for the CDR3: TGTGCCAGCAGTTTAGCGGGGGAGTACGAGCAGTACTTC. It specifies CASSLAGEYEQYF.

DNA for the CDR3: TGTGCCAGCAGCCCAGCCGCGGGGAACACTGAAGCTTTCTTT. Translating gives CASSPAAGNTEAFF. The rearrangement joins TRBV7-3 to TRBJ1-1; D gene unclear. Trimming shortened V by 5 bases and J by 1 base, and 11 bases separated the two germline ends. The germline CDR1 and CDR2 sequences are SGHTA and FQGTGA. CDR3 size: 14 residues.

V is TRBV11-2 and J is TRBJ2-1; D is unresolved. Trimming cost V 5 bases and J 3 bases, with 11 bases left between them. The CDR3 is made up of 14 amino acids. CDR1 is SGHAT, CDR2 FQNNGV, per germline. The CDR3, as DNA: TGTGCCAGCAGCCCTCTTTCCCTCTACAATGAGCAGTTCTTC. Its protein product is CASSPLSLYNEQFF.

V usage is TRBV4-1 and J usage is TRBJ2-2; D is unresolved. This CDR3 has 15 amino acids. The ends were cut back, 0 bases at V and 6 bases at J, with 11 bases in the middle. The germline gives CDR1 MGHRA, CDR2 YSYEKL. The CDR3 DNA follows: TGCGCCAGCAGCCAAGATTCTATGTCCTCCGGGGAGCTGTTTTTT. Translating gives CASSQDSMSSGELFF.

As to this clone: The junction shows a germline mismatch at one end, possibly a read error. This chain joins TRBV5-6 and TRBJ2-5; D perhaps matches TRBD2 (6 bases). The germline V gene has CDR1 SGHDT and CDR2 YYEEEE. The length of the CDR3 is 13 residues. In DNA form, the CDR3 reads TGTGCCAGCAGCATGGGACCGGGAGAGGCCCAGTACTTC. Residues: CASSMGPGEAQYF.

The chain carries TRBV6-5 and TRBJ2-2; D is possibly TRBD2 (6 bases). CDR3 length: 14 residues. The V end was cut by 2 bases, the J end by 4 bases, with 8 bases between. Germline V gene data show CDR1 as MNHEY and CDR2 as SVGAGI. The CDR3 loop is CASSYDGGTGELFF. CDR3 DNA: TGTGCCAGCAGTTACGACGGGGGCACCGGGGAGCTGTTTTTT.

The chain links TRBV7-8 to TRBJ1-5; 10 bases fit TRBD1. There are 14 residues in the CDR3. Germline loops: CDR1 SGHVS, CDR2 FQNEAQ. Trimming removed 4 bases from V and 6 bases from J; junction bases left unmatched: 3. CDR3 residues: CASSWDRGSQPQHF. CDR3 DNA sequence: TGTGCCAGCAGCTGGGACAGGGGTTCTCAGCCCCAGCATTTT. Full variable domain (rest looked up from reference TRBV7-8 and TRBJ1-5): GAGVSQSPRYKVAKRGQDVALRCDPISGHVSLFWYQQALGQGPEFLTYFQNEAQLDKSGLPSDRFFAERPEGSVSTLKIQRTQQEDSAVYLCASSWDRGSQPQHFGDGTRLSIL.

The chain recombines TRBV4-1 with TRBJ2-5; 7 nucleotides line up with TRBD2. In germline, CDR1 is MGHRA, CDR2 YSYEKL. The CDR3 totals 16 residues. Trimming at V came to 0 bases and at J to 2 bases, leaving 6 bases not matched to a gene. The CDR3 nucleotides read TGCGCCAGCAGCCAAGAGCGGGGGTCAAAGCAAGAGACCCAGTACTTC. This translates into CASSQERGSKQETQYF.

J is TRBJ1-2 and V is TRBV6-5; D possibly corresponds to TRBD1 (5 bases). This CDR3 is built from 13 residues. V gave up 3 bases and J gave up 4 bases, with 9 bases separating them. The germline gives CDR1 MNHEY, CDR2 SVGAGI. The CDR3 spells CASSYQGPYGYTF. The CDR3 region has the DNA TGTGCCAGCAGTTATCAGGGTCCCTATGGCTACACCTTC.

On this clone: It is unclear where the CDR3 begins or ends on the DNA, so no DNA is shown, and the CDR3 is as TCRdb lists it. The sample holds other DNA sequences that translate to the same CDR3. The V call is TRBV30, the J call TRBJ1-5; TRBD1, the table's D call, was not compared with the DNA. 14 amino acids form the CDR3, both terminal residues included. Germline V lookup: CDR1 GTSNPN, CDR2 SVGIG (reference sequence). The CDR3 loop is CAWVGQGAGQPQHF.

V is TRBV30 and J is TRBJ1-6; TRBD1 agrees at 8 bases. V lost 2 bases to trimming and J lost 7 bases; unmatched junction nucleotides: 7. CDR3 length equals 15 residues. The germline V gene encodes CDR1 GTSNPN and CDR2 SVGIG (reference sequence). CDR3 region: CAWSKDRAGNSPLHF. Here the CDR3 DNA reads TGTGCCTGGAGTAAGGACAGGGCGGGAAATTCACCCCTCCACTTT.

The chain uses TRBV6-1 and TRBJ1-5; a possible D gene is TRBD1 (6 bases). The V gene's germline CDR1 is MNHNS and CDR2 SASEGT. The CDR3 runs to 14 residues. The V gene lost 8 bases and the J gene lost 0 bases, with 11 bases spanning the gap. CDR3 in amino acids: CASAGQSSNQPQHF. CDR3 DNA: TGTGCCAGCGCTGGACAGTCTAGCAATCAGCCCCAGCATTTT.

This chain links TRBV6-5 with TRBJ2-1; 13 bases agree with TRBD2. V gave up 4 bases and J gave up 7 bases; unmatched junction bases: 7. CDR1 is MNHEY and CDR2 is SVGAGI in the germline V gene. This CDR3 spans 16 amino acids. The CDR3 here is CASSLQLAGGLNEQFF. CDR3 nucleotide sequence: TGTGCCAGCAGTTTACAACTAGCGGGGGGGCTGAATGAGCAGTTCTTC.

This chain connects TRBV10-3 to TRBJ2-3, with 13 bases that match TRBD2. The CDR3 spans 15 residues. The V gene end was trimmed by 5 bases and the J gene end by 6 bases; junction bases not matched to a gene: 5. Germline-derived CDR1 and CDR2 are ENHRY and SYGVKD. The CDR3 nucleotides are TGTGCCATCAGTACCGGGACTAGCGGGGCGGATACGCAGTATTTT. The encoded protein is CAISTGTSGADTQYF.

Here the CDR3 reads CASSLQGAADTQYF. CDR3 bases: TGTGCCAGCAGTTTACAAGGGGCCGCAGATACGCAGTATTTT. The chain links TRBV27 to TRBJ2-3, with a weak D call TRBD1 (5 bases). The length of the CDR3 is 14 residues. Trimming cost V 2 bases and J 4 bases, with 10 bases left between them. In germline, CDR1 is MNHEY, CDR2 SMNVEV (reference sequence).

This clone has only one observation. The chain is built from TRBV2 and TRBJ1-2; D not resolved. The CDR3 totals 11 residues. The germline gives CDR1 SNHLY, CDR2 FYNNEI. The V end was cut by 6 bases, the J end by 7 bases, with 9 bases between. CDR3 in DNA: TGTGCCAGCAGACAGAGTAGTGGCTACACCTTC. Amino acids: CASRQSSGYTF.

The genes are TRBV4-3 and TRBJ2-1; TRBD2 is a possible D gene (6 bases). This CDR3 has 15 amino acids. V was clipped by 4 bases and J by 2 bases, with 12 bases between them. Germline V gene sequence: CDR1 LGHNA, CDR2 YSLEER. The CDR3 sequence is CASSRTGRTYNEQFF. In DNA, the CDR3 is TGCGCCAGCAGCCGCACCGGGAGAACCTACAATGAGCAGTTCTTC.